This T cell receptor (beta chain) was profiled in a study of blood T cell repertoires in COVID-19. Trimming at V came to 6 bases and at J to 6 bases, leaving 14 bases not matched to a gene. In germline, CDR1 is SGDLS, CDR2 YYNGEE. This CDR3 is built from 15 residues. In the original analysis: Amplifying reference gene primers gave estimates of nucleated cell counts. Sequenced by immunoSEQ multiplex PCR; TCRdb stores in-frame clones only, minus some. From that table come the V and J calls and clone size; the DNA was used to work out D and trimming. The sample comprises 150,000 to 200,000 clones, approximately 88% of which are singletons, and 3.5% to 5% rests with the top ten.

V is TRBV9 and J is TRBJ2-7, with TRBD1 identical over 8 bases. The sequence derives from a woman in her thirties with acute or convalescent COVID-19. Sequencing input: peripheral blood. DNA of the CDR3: TGTGCCAGCAACCCCCGGGACAGGTTAGGGAGCGAGCAGTACTTC. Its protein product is CASNPRDRLGSEQYF.